These T cell receptor beta chains were read from a single sample in a study of cytomegalovirus exposure and HLA in healthy donors. Generated by immunoSEQ multiplex PCR, the TCRdb table keeps only in-frame clones and is missing some. The sample records 250,000 to 300,000 clones, 80% to 90% being singletons. Sequencing was performed on PBMCs. Receptor source: a woman aged 18-29 years in good health and CMV-seronegative. CDR3s leave out the opening cysteine and the closing phenylalanine or tryptophan.

j_call,v_call,cdr3_aa
TRBJ1-2,TRBV2,ATDGQGQGYT
TRBJ2-7,TRBV18,ASSPLRDTNYEQY
TRBJ2-7,TRBV11-3,ASSGLPKGDEQY
TRBJ2-7,TRBV29-1,SVRSRAQAKNEQY
TRBJ1-3,TRBV29-1,SVSRGSGNTIY
TRBJ2-5,TRBV7-9,ASSLGGRGYAETQY
TRBJ2-5,TRBV4-3,ASSPTGSIGETQY
TRBJ2-3,TRBV5-1,ASSLGSGGAPNPDTQY
TRBJ2-3,TRBV2,ASSQVPNADTQY
TRBJ2-7,TRBV4-3,ASSQDWSGGFYEQY
TRBJ1-6,TRBV10-1,ASSGTGRGKPLH
TRBJ1-1,TRBV6-6,ASSWLRGIAF
TRBJ1-1,TRBV7-6,ASSLGRLRGKNTEAF